Listed here is a single T cell receptor (beta chain). Its antigen is not identified. This sample was taken from a study of T cell responses to AZD1222 COVID-19 vaccine. With V trimmed by 0 bases and J by 10 bases, 18 bases remained unmatched. Germline lookup yields CDR1 SGHRS and CDR2 YFSETQ. The CDR3 spans 19 residues. The table came from immunoSEQ multiplex PCR; TCRdb's copy has only in-frame clones and leaves some out. Altogether about 110,000 clones are present, about 90% being singletons, with the ten largest covering less than 6%. Study findings and constraints: Spike was spanned by vaccine-associated CD4 TCRs, which were dominant at 160-218 and 743-854. Seropositive at baseline were only a handful of AZD1222 recipients.

The gene calls are TRBV5-1 and TRBJ2-1, with 11 nucleotides matching TRBD2. This TCR derives from an adult who received the AZD1222 COVID-19 vaccine. The input for sequencing was peripheral blood, taken 28 days after the second AZD1222 dose. In nucleotides, the CDR3 is TGCGCCAGCAGCTTGGCCCCTAGCGGGGGGATCTCCTACAATGAAGAGCAGTTCTTC. Translation: CASSLAPSGGISYNEEQFF.